The 28 T cell receptor beta chains presented below share a single source sample, sequenced in a study of identical twins. A single record per CDR3 protein comes from TCRdb applying MiXCR to the 5' RACE reads. The data show some 230,000 distinct CDR3 sequences, approximately 7.1% seen once. The same sample was also studied in work on T cells expressing NK-cell markers.

The specimen was CD8+ T cells sorted from blood. These receptors were obtained from a woman aged 18-35 years in good health.

This clonotype was seen a handful of times. The chain joins TRBV4-3 to TRBJ2-7; no reliable D call. The CDR3 runs to 13 residues. The germline gives CDR1 LGHNA, CDR2 YSLEER. V lost 0 bases to trimming and J lost 10 bases, with 13 bases between them. CDR3 in DNA: TGCGCCAGCAGCCAAGAGGAAAGGCAACTACAGTACTTC. Translation: CASSQEERQLQYF.

The chain couples TRBV3-1 to TRBJ2-3; D is undetermined. The CDR3 consists of 12 residues. V lost 4 bases and J lost 1, with 3 bases in between. Germline values: CDR1 LGHDT, CDR2 YNNKEL (reference sequence). The CDR3 sequence: CASSRRTDTQYF. CDR3 bases: TGTGCCAGCAGCCGGCGCACAGATACGCAGTATTTT.

V usage is TRBV15 and J usage is TRBJ1-4, with D possibly being TRBD1 (5 bases). The germline V gene has CDR1 LNHNV and CDR2 YYDKDF (reference sequence). This CDR3 is 15 amino acids long. Trimming cost V 0 bases and J 7 bases, with 12 bases left between them. The CDR3 here is CATSRDRGMGEKLFF. Here the CDR3 DNA reads TGTGCCACCAGCAGAGATCGGGGCATGGGTGAAAAACTGTTTTTT. The complete variable domain, with remaining parts taken from reference TRBV15 and TRBJ1-4, reads DAMVIQNPRYQVTQFGKPVTLSCSQTLNHNVMYWYQQKSSQAPKLLFHYYDKDFNNEADTPDNFQSRRPNTSFCFLDIRSPGLGDTAMYLCATSRDRGMGEKLFFGSGTQLSVL.

This clonotype turned up a few times. J is TRBJ2-1 and V is TRBV3-1, with a possible D match to TRBD1 (6 bases). The germline V and J ends were trimmed by 5 bases and 0 bases, with 11 bases remaining between them. The CDR3 is made up of 15 amino acids. Germline-derived CDR1 and CDR2 are LGHDT and YNNKEL (reference sequence). CDR3 loop: CASSDQGSSYNEQFF. In DNA, the CDR3 is TGTGCCAGCAGCGACCAGGGGAGCTCCTACAATGAGCAGTTCTTC.

This clonotype was counted only a few times. The gene calls are TRBV7-2 and TRBJ1-3; no clear D. Trimming shortened V by 6 bases and J by 9 bases, and 9 bases separated the two germline ends. The CDR3 covers 11 residues. In germline, CDR1 is SGHTA, CDR2 FQGNSA. CDR3: CASSQFGTIYF. DNA for the CDR3: TGTGCCAGCAGTCAATTTGGCACCATATATTTT.

This clonotype appeared a few times. The chain couples TRBV7-9 to TRBJ1-1; 7 bases agree with TRBD1. Trimming took 5 bases from V and 6 from J; bases not matched to a gene: 12. Per germline, CDR1 SEHNR and CDR2 FQNEAQ (reference sequence). There are 15 residues in the CDR3. CDR3 amino acids: CASSQTQGSYSEAFF. CDR3 nucleotide sequence: TGTGCCAGCAGCCAGACACAGGGGTCGTATTCTGAAGCTTTCTTT.

A few counts support this clonotype. The chain employs TRBV12-3 or TRBV12-4 and TRBJ1-1; 10 bases line up with TRBD1. V shed 4 bases and J 4 bases; nucleotides not matched to a gene: 9. This CDR3 region has 16 residues. CDR3 loop: CASSYRDRGRVTEAFF. In nucleotides, the CDR3 is TGTGCCAGCAGTTACCGGGACAGGGGACGGGTCACTGAAGCTTTCTTT.

This clonotype was detected many times. J is TRBJ2-1 and V is TRBV11-1; D remains unclear. Germline V gene data show CDR1 as SGHAT and CDR2 as FQDESV (reference sequence). This CDR3 region has 19 residues. Trimming cost V 5 bases and J 0 bases, with 23 bases left between them. The CDR3 here is CASSRIGLVGPSSYNEQFF. The CDR3 DNA reads as TGTGCCAGCAGCCGTATAGGGCTGGTAGGGCCAAGCTCCTACAATGAGCAGTTCTTC. Together with reference TRBV11-1 and TRBJ2-1, the CDR3 gives the full variable domain: EAEVAQSPRYKITEKSQAVAFWCDPISGHATLYWYRQILGQGPELLVQFQDESVVDDSQLPKDRFSAERLKGVDSTLKIQPAELGDSAMYLCASSRIGLVGPSSYNEQFFGPGTRLTVL.

This clonotype was counted ten times or more. V and J are TRBV6-1 and TRBJ2-6; D may match TRBD1 or TRBD2 (5 bases each). The ends were cut back, 4 bases at V and 2 bases at J, with 9 bases in the middle. The CDR3 runs 15 residues. Germline V gives CDR1 MNHNS, CDR2 SASEGT. CDR3 amino acids: CASSAGTTGANVLTF. The CDR3 DNA is TGTGCCAGCAGTGCAGGGACGACTGGGGCCAACGTCCTGACTTTC.

A few counts support this clonotype. Here the CDR3 reads CSAREGVKETQYF. The CDR3 DNA reads TGCAGTGCTAGAGAGGGGGTTAAAGAGACCCAGTACTTC. The chain joins TRBV20-1 to TRBJ2-5; D could derive from TRBD1 or TRBD2 (5 bases each). CDR1 and CDR2 (germline): DFQATT, SNEGSKA (reference sequence). V lost 0 bases and J lost 3, with 8 bases in between. This CDR3 contains 13 residues.

This clonotype occurred many times. V and J are TRBV29-1 and TRBJ1-2, with 7 bases aligning to TRBD1. CDR3 length equals 12 residues. V shed 4 bases, J shed 4 bases, and the junction held 3 bases outside the gene matches. CDR1 is SQVTM, CDR2 ANQGSEA, per germline. The CDR3 nucleotides read TGCAGCGTTGCGCCAGGGGGCTATGGCTACACCTTC. It is translated as CSVAPGGYGYTF.

The chain recombines TRBV20-1 with TRBJ2-7; no reliable D call. Trimming took 3 bases from V and 0 from J, leaving 15 bases between them. Per germline, CDR1 DFQATT and CDR2 SNEGSKA (reference sequence). This CDR3 spans 15 amino acids. The CDR3 sequence: CSASTLFPGSYEQYF. As DNA, the CDR3 is TGCAGTGCTAGTACGCTTTTCCCAGGCTCCTACGAGCAGTACTTC.

This clonotype was detected many times. This chain uses TRBV3-1 with TRBJ2-3; D ambiguous. The CDR3 loop spans 15 amino acids. Deletions cut 3 bases from V and 1 base from J, with 11 bases between. Germline CDR1 and CDR2: LGHDT and YNNKEL (reference sequence). This CDR3 reads CASSHPGDGTDTQYF. DNA of the CDR3: TGTGCCAGCAGCCACCCAGGAGATGGCACAGATACGCAGTATTTT.

The chain joins TRBV12-3 or TRBV12-4 to TRBJ2-1; TRBD2 matches 10 bases. The junction had 2 bases not matched to a gene; V was cut back by 4 bases and J by 11 bases. The CDR3 length is 12 residues. The CDR3 loop is CASSSGLAKQFF. CDR3 coding DNA: TGTGCCAGCAGTTCGGGACTAGCGAAGCAGTTCTTC.

This clonotype appeared a few times. The chain joins TRBV15 to TRBJ2-7, with no clear D. V was shortened by 7 bases and J by 0 bases, with 10 bases between the two germline ends. The CDR3 loop spans 13 amino acids. The germline V gene has CDR1 LNHNV and CDR2 YYDKDF (reference sequence). The CDR3 nucleotides read TGTGCCACCACCCCAGGCTACTCCTACGAGCAGTACTTC. This gives the protein CATTPGYSYEQYF.

The gene calls are TRBV19 and TRBJ2-1; the match to TRBD2 covers 7 bases. V gave up 6 bases and J gave up 8 bases; unmatched junction bases: 10. Germline loops: CDR1 LNHDA, CDR2 SQIVND (reference sequence). The CDR3 has 14 residues. The CDR3 loop reads CASSSRAGDYEQFF. The CDR3, as DNA: TGTGCCAGTAGCAGTAGGGCGGGAGACTATGAGCAGTTCTTC.

This clonotype was found a few times. V gene TRBV6-2 or TRBV6-3 combines with J gene TRBJ2-1, with 11 nucleotides matching TRBD2. CDR1 and CDR2 (germline): MNHEY, SVGEGT. The CDR3 loop spans 16 amino acids. V dropped 2 bases and J dropped 8; count of bases not matched to a gene: 8. Here the CDR3 DNA reads TGTGCCAGCAGTTACCCACTAGCGGGAGTAGGCGATGAGCAGTTCTTC. Its translation: CASSYPLAGVGDEQFF.

The chain joins TRBV5-1 to TRBJ2-1; TRBD2 aligns across 13 bases. The CDR3 length is 20 residues. Germline assignment: CDR1 SGHRS and CDR2 YFSETQ. J lost 0 bases, V lost 7 bases, and 16 bases had no gene match. The CDR3 region is CASGNTGTSGTPPSYNEQFF. CDR3 coding DNA: TGCGCCAGCGGCAACACCGGGACTAGCGGGACCCCGCCCTCCTACAATGAGCAGTTCTTC.

This clonotype was counted many times. The CDR3 reads CASSLVANTEQFF. In DNA, the CDR3 is TGCGCCAGCAGCTTGGTGGCTAATACTGAGCAGTTCTTC. The chain recombines TRBV5-1 with TRBJ2-1; D is unresolved. Germline CDR1 reads SGHRS; CDR2 reads YFSETQ. Trimming shortened V by 0 bases and J by 9 bases, and 10 bases separated the two germline ends. The CDR3 has 13 residues.

This clonotype is medium-sized. The chain uses TRBV6-2 or TRBV6-3 and TRBJ2-1, with 8 positions matching TRBD2. V was clipped by 3 bases and J by 3 bases; unmatched bases: 4. The CDR3 runs to 15 residues. From germline, CDR1 is MNHEY and CDR2 SVGEGT. This CDR3 reads CASSYAGGGYNEQFF. CDR3 nucleotides: TGTGCCAGCAGTTATGCGGGAGGAGGCTACAATGAGCAGTTCTTC.

Many counts were recorded for this clonotype. J is TRBJ1-1 and V is TRBV27; D is perhaps TRBD1 (6 bases). Germline V gene data show CDR1 as MNHEY and CDR2 as SMNVEV (reference sequence). V was cut by 5 bases and J by 4 bases, with 14 bases left in between. The CDR3 is 14 amino acids. The chain's CDR3 is CASSTGTGSTEAFF. The CDR3 coding sequence is TGTGCCAGCAGTACAGGGACGGGGAGCACTGAAGCTTTCTTT.

In regard to this clonotype: This may arise from a read error, as a much more abundant clone is one base away. V is TRBV12-3 or TRBV12-4 and J is TRBJ2-1; D remains ambiguous. Trimming shortened V by 8 bases and J by 5 bases, and 10 bases separated the two germline ends. This CDR3 has 12 amino acids. The CDR3 DNA sequence: TGTGCCAGCTCCGAGTTCAACAATGAGCAGTTCTTC. This translates into CASSEFNNEQFF.

This clonotype was picked up a small number of times. The rearrangement uses TRBV2 and TRBJ2-3; D gene ambiguous. Deletions cut 11 bases from V and 3 bases from J, with 12 bases between. This CDR3 has 12 residues. In germline, CDR1 is SNHLY, CDR2 FYNNEI. Written as DNA, the CDR3 is TGTGCCGTTCGCCCGAGAACAGATACGCAGTATTTT. Its translation is CAVRPRTDTQYF.

The chain employs TRBV20-1 and TRBJ2-7; 12 positions match TRBD2. The CDR3 is 16 residues long. The junction had 10 bases not matched to a gene; V was cut back by 7 bases and J by 0 bases. The V gene's germline CDR1 is DFQATT and CDR2 SNEGSKA (reference sequence). This CDR3 reads CSVNGLAGRSSYEQYF. DNA for the CDR3: TGCAGTGTCAATGGACTAGCGGGACGGAGCTCCTACGAGCAGTACTTC.

This clonotype was seen ten or more times. This chain joins TRBV13 and TRBJ2-7; 7 bases line up with TRBD1. Germline CDR1 and CDR2: PRHDT and FYEKMQ (reference sequence). This CDR3 has 12 amino acids. After removal of 0 bases from V and 11 bases from J, the junction contained 4 bases not matched to a gene. The chain's CDR3 is CASSLGGQNEYF. CDR3 nucleotide sequence: TGTGCCAGCAGCTTAGGGGGACAGAACGAGTACTTC.

This clonotype has at least ten counts. The CDR3 reads CASSLGGTSTYEQYF. CDR3 nucleotides: TGTGCCAGCAGCCTCGGTGGAACTAGCACCTACGAGCAGTACTTC. The chain uses TRBV9 and TRBJ2-7; D perhaps matches TRBD2 (6 bases). Germline assignment: CDR1 SGDLS and CDR2 YYNGEE. The CDR3 length is 15 residues. V lost 4 bases and J 2 bases, leaving 16 bases between the germline ends. The full variable domain, in which reference TRBV9 and TRBJ2-7 provide the parts outside the CDR3, is DSGVTQTPKHLITATGQRVTLRCSPRSGDLSVYWYQQSLDQGLQFLIQYYNGEERAKGNILERFSAQQFPDLHSELNLSSLELGDSALYFCASSLGGTSTYEQYFGPGTRLTVT.

A few counts support this clonotype. The chain combines TRBV13 with TRBJ2-2; D uncertain. Germline values: CDR1 PRHDT, CDR2 FYEKMQ (reference sequence). This CDR3 region has 12 residues. V lost 6 bases and J lost 4, with 6 bases in between. The CDR3 loop is CASSSFTGELFF. The CDR3 DNA reads as TGTGCCAGCAGTTCTTTCACCGGGGAGCTGTTTTTT.

J is TRBJ2-7 and V is TRBV7-9; D uncertain. The CDR3 contains 16 residues. Germline V gene lookup returns CDR1 SEHNR and CDR2 FQNEAQ (reference sequence). Trimming shortened V by 1 base and J by 0 bases, and 13 bases separated the two germline ends. The CDR3 nucleotides read TGTGCCAGCAGCTTAGATTACCTTACGGCCTCCTACGAGCAGTACTTC. It is translated as CASSLDYLTASYEQYF.